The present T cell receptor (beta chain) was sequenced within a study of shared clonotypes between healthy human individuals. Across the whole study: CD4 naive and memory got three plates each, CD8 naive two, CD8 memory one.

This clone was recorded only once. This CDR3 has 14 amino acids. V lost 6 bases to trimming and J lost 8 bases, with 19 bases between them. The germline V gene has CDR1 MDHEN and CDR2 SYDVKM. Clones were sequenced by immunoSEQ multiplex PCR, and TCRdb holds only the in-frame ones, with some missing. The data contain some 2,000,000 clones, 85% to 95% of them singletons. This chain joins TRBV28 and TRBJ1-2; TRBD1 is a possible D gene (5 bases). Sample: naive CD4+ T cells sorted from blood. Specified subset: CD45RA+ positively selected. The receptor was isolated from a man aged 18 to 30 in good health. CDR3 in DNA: TGTGCCAGCAGCCATAGACAGAACGCGGGGGGCTACACCTTC. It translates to CASSHRQNAGGYTF.